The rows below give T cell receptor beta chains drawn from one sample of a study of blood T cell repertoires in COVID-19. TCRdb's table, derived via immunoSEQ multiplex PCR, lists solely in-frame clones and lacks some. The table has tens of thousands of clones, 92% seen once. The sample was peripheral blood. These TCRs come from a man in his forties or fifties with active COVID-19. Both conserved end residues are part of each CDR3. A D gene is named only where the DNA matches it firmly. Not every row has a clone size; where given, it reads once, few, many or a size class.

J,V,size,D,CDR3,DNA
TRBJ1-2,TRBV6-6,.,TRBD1,CASSYDRDLYGYTF,TGTGCCAGCAGTTACGACAGGGACCTTTATGGCTACACCTTC
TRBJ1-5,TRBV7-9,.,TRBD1,CASSHTDRVGQPQHF,TGTGCCAGCAGCCACACGGACAGGGTAGGTCAGCCCCAGCATTTT
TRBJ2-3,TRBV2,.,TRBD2,CASTTSGGPRVTQYF,TGTGCCAGCACGACTAGCGGGGGGCCTCGGGTTACGCAGTATTTT
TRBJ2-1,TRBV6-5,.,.,CASSYEGVVGNEQFF,TGTGCCAGCAGTTACGAGGGCGTAGTCGGGAATGAGCAGTTCTTC
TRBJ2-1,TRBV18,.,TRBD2,CASSRTRGGNEQFF,TGTGCCAGCTCACGTACGCGGGGGGGGAATGAGCAGTTCTTC
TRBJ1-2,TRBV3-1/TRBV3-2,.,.,CASGGSGPTGYTF,TGTGCCAGCGGCGGTTCAGGGCCGACTGGCTACACCTTC
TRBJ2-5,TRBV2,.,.,CASSRQETRGQETQYF,TGTGCCAGCAGTCGCCAAGAGACTAGGGGCCAAGAGACCCAGTACTTC
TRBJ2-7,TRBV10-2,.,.,CASTEAGSYEQYF,TGCGCCAGCACGGAGGCGGGTTCCTACGAGCAGTACTTC
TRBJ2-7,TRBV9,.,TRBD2,CASSASGGWDEQYF,TGTGCCAGCAGCGCCTCGGGAGGGTGGGACGAGCAGTACTTC
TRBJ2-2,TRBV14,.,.,CASRHQGSTGELFF,TGTGCCAGCAGGCACCAGGGGTCGACCGGGGAGCTGTTTTTT
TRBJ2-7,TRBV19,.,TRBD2,CASSKAGGYYEQYF,TGTGCCAGTAGTAAGGCGGGAGGTTATTACGAGCAGTACTTC
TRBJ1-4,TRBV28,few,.,CASSPPLGRTNEKLFF,TGTGCCAGCAGTCCCCCCTTGGGGCGCACTAATGAAAAACTGTTTTTT
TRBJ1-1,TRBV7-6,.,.,CASSLGARALAPNTEAFF,TGTGCCAGCAGCTTAGGGGCGAGGGCTTTGGCCCCCAACACTGAAGCTTTCTTT
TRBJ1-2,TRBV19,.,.,CASSIGSGGRNYGYTF,TGTGCCAGTAGTATAGGGTCGGGCGGGCGAAACTATGGCTACACCTTC
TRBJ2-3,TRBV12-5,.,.,CASGLILGRTDTQYF,TGTGCTAGTGGTTTGATTCTGGGCCGCACAGATACGCAGTATTTT
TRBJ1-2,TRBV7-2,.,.,CASRPPGGGGYTF,TGTGCCAGCCGCCCTCCGGGGGGAGGTGGCTACACCTTC
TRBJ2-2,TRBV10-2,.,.,CASKAGWTGELFF,TGCGCCAGCAAGGCGGGGTGGACCGGGGAGCTGTTTTTT